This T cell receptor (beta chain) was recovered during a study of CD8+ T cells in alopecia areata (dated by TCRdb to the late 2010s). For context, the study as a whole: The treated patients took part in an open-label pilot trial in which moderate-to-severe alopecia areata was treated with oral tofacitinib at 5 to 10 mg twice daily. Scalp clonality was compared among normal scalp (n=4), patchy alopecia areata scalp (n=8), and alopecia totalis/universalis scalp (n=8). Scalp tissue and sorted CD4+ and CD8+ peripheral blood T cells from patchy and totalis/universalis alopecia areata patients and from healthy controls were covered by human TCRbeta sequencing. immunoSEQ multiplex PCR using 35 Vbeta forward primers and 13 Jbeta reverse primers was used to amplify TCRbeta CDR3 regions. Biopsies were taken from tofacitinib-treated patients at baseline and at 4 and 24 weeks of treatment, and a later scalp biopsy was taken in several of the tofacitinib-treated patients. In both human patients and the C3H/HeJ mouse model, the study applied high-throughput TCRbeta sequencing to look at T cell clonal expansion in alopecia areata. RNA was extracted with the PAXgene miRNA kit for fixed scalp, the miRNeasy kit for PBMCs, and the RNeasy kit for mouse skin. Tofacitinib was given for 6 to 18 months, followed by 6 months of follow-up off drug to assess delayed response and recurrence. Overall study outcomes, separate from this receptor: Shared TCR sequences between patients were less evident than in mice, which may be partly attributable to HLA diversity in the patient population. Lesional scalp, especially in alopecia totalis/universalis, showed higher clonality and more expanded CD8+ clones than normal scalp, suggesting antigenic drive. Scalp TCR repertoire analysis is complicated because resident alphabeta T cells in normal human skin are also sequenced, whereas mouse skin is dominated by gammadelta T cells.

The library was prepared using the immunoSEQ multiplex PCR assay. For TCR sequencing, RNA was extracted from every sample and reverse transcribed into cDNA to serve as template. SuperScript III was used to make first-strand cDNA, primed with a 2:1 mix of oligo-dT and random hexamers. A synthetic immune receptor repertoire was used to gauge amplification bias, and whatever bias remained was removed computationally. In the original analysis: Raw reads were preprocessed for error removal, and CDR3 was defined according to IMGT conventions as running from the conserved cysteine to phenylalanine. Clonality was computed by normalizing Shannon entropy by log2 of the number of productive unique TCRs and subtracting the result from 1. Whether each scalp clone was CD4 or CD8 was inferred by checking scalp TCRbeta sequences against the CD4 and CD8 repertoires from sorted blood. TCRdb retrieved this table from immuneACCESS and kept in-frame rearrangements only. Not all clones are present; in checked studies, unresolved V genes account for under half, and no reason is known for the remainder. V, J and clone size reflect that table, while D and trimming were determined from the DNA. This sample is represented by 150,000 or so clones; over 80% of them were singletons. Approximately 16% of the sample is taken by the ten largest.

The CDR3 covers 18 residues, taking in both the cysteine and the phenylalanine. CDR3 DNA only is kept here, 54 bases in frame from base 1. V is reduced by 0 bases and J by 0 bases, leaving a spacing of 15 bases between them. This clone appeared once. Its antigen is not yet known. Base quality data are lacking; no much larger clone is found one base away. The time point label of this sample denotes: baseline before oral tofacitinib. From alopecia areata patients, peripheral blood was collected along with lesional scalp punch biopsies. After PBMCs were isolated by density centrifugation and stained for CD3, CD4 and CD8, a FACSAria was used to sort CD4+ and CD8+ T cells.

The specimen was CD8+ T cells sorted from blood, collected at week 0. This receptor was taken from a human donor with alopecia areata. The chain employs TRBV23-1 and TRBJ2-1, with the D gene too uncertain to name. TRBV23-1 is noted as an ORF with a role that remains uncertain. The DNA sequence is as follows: TGCGCCAGCAGTCAATCAAAGCAACAGTACTTCTCCTACAATGAGCAGTTCTTC. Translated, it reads CASSQSKQQYFSYNEQFF.